This entry describes one T cell receptor (beta chain). Antigen unknown. These data originate in a study of CD8+ T cells in alopecia areata. Study details: Each of the treated patients was given oral tofacitinib, 5 to 10 mg twice daily, for moderate-to-severe alopecia areata.

Study outcomes and limitations: Relative to normal scalp, lesional scalp, especially alopecia totalis/universalis, showed higher clonality.

Extracted RNA was reverse transcribed into cDNA, the sequencing template. Measured with immunoSEQ multiplex PCR; TCRdb has only the in-frame clones, and not every one. The sample has more than 200,000 clones, under 70% seen once. Patients with alopecia areata provided lesional scalp punch biopsies as well as peripheral blood. The researchers isolated CD4+ and CD8+ T cells from PBMCs by sorting. This specimen consisted of CD4+ T cells sorted from blood, obtained at week 0. The sequence came from a human donor with alopecia areata.

The DNA for the CDR3 is TGTGCCTGGAATAACAGGGTCTCTGGGGCCAACGTCCTGACTTTC. This translates into CAWNNRVSGANVLTF. The rearrangement links TRBV30 to TRBJ2-6; D possibly corresponds to TRBD1 (6 bases). The germline V gene encodes CDR1 GTSNPN and CDR2 SVGIG (reference sequence). Between the trimmed V and J ends, which lost 4 bases and 0 bases, there was a span of 10 bases. This CDR3 is 15 amino acids long. Based on the CDR3 plus reference TRBV30 and TRBJ2-6, the full variable domain is SQTIHQWPATLVQPVGSPLSLECTVEGTSNPNLYWYRQAAGRGLQLLFYSVGIGQISSEVPQNLSASRPQDRQFILSSKKLLLSDSGFYLCAWNNRVSGANVLTFGAGSRLTVL.